This paragraph covers one TCR beta chain sequence. This record belongs to a study of blood T cell repertoires in COVID-19. Overall study: Material from acute and convalescent COVID-19 was sourced from the United States, Italy and Spain. Sample material is recorded as cDNA or gDNA derived from T cells, B-cell-depleted T cells, or PBMCs.

Assignments of participants to cohorts depended upon their own reported clinical history. Germline V gene sequence: CDR1 SEHNR, CDR2 FQNEAQ (reference sequence). The ends lost 3 bases at V and 4 bases at J; junction bases unmatched: 6. This CDR3 is built from 16 residues. TCRdb's copy holds only in-frame clones and misses some; the assay was immunoSEQ multiplex PCR. Found here are some 190,000 clones, around 87% of them singletons; the top ten hold approximately 23%. The TCR was taken from a woman aged 35 to 49 in a cohort exposed to, infected with or recovered from COVID-19 (not recorded which). Material: PBMCs or T cells enriched from blood (not recorded which). The V gene is TRBV7-9, the J gene TRBJ1-1, with 12 bases identical to TRBD1. Written as DNA, the CDR3 is TGTGCCAGCAGCTTTCTGGGACAGGGGGCGATCACTGAAGCTTTCTTT. It is translated as CASSFLGQGAITEAFF.